The rows below give T cell receptor beta chains drawn from one sample of a study of blood T cell repertoires in COVID-19. The method was immunoSEQ multiplex PCR; TCRdb's version includes in-frame clones alone and lacks a portion of them. The sample lists 200,000 to 250,000 clones; about 80% were seen once. The material sequenced was peripheral blood. Receptors were obtained from a woman older than 75 with acute or convalescent COVID-19. Both conserved end residues are part of each CDR3. The D gene is left open where the match is weak. Only some rows state a clone size, as once, few, many or a class for expanded clones.

TRBJ2-1 TRBD1 . TRBV4-2 CASSQETTGGNEQFF TGTGCCAGCAGCCAAGAAACCACAGGGGGCAATGAGCAGTTCTTC
TRBJ2-1 TRBD2 . TRBV12-5 CASGSYRLAGGRTYNEQFF TGTGCTAGTGGTTCCTACCGACTAGCGGGGGGCCGGACCTACAATGAGCAGTTCTTC
TRBJ2-1 TRBD2 . TRBV30 CAWSALTSGPWPSYNEQFF TGTGCCTGGAGTGCCTTGACTAGCGGGCCCTGGCCCTCCTACAATGAGCAGTTCTTC
TRBJ2-7 TRBD1 . TRBV28 CASSTPGQGAGEQYF TGTGCCAGCAGTACTCCGGGACAGGGGGCAGGGGAGCAGTACTTC
TRBJ2-7 TRBD1 . TRBV2 CASREDRSFYEQYF TGTGCCAGCAGAGAGGACAGGTCCTTCTACGAGCAGTACTTC
TRBJ2-7 TRBD1 . TRBV28 CASSTRDRVAYEQYF TGTGCCAGCAGCACCCGCGACAGGGTGGCCTACGAGCAGTACTTC
TRBJ1-1 . . TRBV2 CASIREGNTEAFF TGTGCCAGCATCCGGGAGGGGAACACTGAAGCTTTCTTT
TRBJ2-2 TRBD2 . TRBV7-2 CASRPSGRGVTGELFF TGTGCCAGCAGACCTAGCGGGCGGGGGGTCACCGGGGAGCTGTTTTTT
TRBJ1-1 . . TRBV5-1 CASSFTKDTEAFF TGCGCCAGCAGCTTTACTAAGGACACTGAAGCTTTCTTT
TRBJ1-4 . . TRBV3-1/TRBV3-2 CASSHHGTGNEKLFF TGTGCCAGCAGCCACCATGGGACTGGGAATGAAAAACTGTTTTTT
TRBJ1-3 . once TRBV6-1 CASSARDGSRSSGNTIYF TGTGCCAGCAGTGCCCGTGACGGGAGTCGGAGCTCTGGAAACACCATATATTTT
TRBJ2-4 . . TRBV7-9 CASSAREINIQYF TGTGCCAGCAGCGCCCGGGAGATTAACATTCAGTACTTC
TRBJ1-2 TRBD1 . TRBV5-5 CASSLGTGRDSGGYTF TGTGCCAGCAGCTTGGGGACAGGGCGAGATTCGGGTGGCTACACCTTC
TRBJ2-2 TRBD1 . TRBV25-1 CASSELTGTGDTGELFF TGTGCCAGCAGTGAACTGACCGGGACAGGGGACACCGGGGAGCTGTTTTTT
TRBJ1-1 . . TRBV4-2 CASSQGPGAVSNTEAFF TGTGCCAGCAGCCAAGGACCGGGTGCGGTCTCTAACACTGAAGCTTTCTTT
TRBJ2-7 . . TRBV12-3/TRBV12-4 CASSWGLLLEQYF TGTGCCAGCAGTTGGGGACTGCTCTTGGAGCAGTACTTC
TRBJ1-3 . . TRBV9 CASSVEVSSGNTIYF TGTGCCAGCAGCGTAGAAGTGAGCTCTGGAAACACCATATATTTT
TRBJ2-3 . . TRBV7-2 CASSPSGADTQYF TGTGCCAGCAGCCCTTCGGGGGCAGATACGCAGTATTTT
TRBJ2-1 . . TRBV7-8 CASSSKQGWLDNEQFF TGTGCCAGCAGCTCCAAACAGGGTTGGCTAGACAATGAGCAGTTCTTC
TRBJ1-3 . . TRBV9 CASSGVGRASGNTIYF TGTGCCAGCAGCGGAGTGGGCAGGGCCTCTGGAAACACCATATATTTT
TRBJ2-2 TRBD2 . TRBV19 CASGGRITNTGELFF TGTGCCAGCGGCGGGAGGATCACGAACACCGGGGAGCTGTTTTTT
TRBJ1-6 . . TRBV3-1/TRBV3-2 CASSQQGYNSSLHF TGTGCCAGCAGCCAGCAGGGGTACAACTCATCCCTCCACTTT
TRBJ2-2 . . TRBV19 CASSIPWLTGKNTGELFF TGTGCCAGTAGTATCCCATGGCTAACAGGGAAGAACACCGGGGAGCTGTTTTTT
TRBJ1-3 . . TRBV7-2 CASSFGGATGNTIYF TGTGCCAGCAGCTTCGGTGGGGCTACCGGAAACACCATATATTTT
TRBJ1-1 . . TRBV7-3 CASSLSVNTEAFF TGTGCCAGCAGCTTATCAGTGAACACTGAAGCTTTCTTT
TRBJ2-3 . once TRBV7-2 CASSFYGQGTDTQYF TGTGCCAGCAGCTTTTATGGGCAGGGGACAGATACGCAGTATTTT
TRBJ2-4 TRBD1 . TRBV29-1 CSVLTGGANIQYF TGCAGCGTACTCACAGGGGGCGCAAACATTCAGTACTTC
TRBJ2-2 . . TRBV7-3 CASSLYSGSGELFF TGTGCCAGCAGCTTATATTCGGGATCCGGGGAGCTGTTTTTT
TRBJ1-1 . few TRBV6-4 CASSHQQNTEAFF TGTGCCAGCAGTCACCAACAGAACACTGAAGCTTTCTTT
TRBJ2-1 TRBD2 . TRBV5-4 CASSLEGGHEQFF TGTGCCAGCAGCTTGGAGGGAGGGCATGAGCAGTTCTTC
TRBJ1-1 . once TRBV2 CASSAQTVNTEAFF TGTGCCAGCAGCGCCCAGACAGTGAACACTGAAGCTTTCTTT
TRBJ2-7 . few TRBV6-2/TRBV6-3 CASSHTGTYEQYF TGTGCCAGCAGCCATACAGGGACCTACGAGCAGTACTTC
TRBJ1-1 . . TRBV5-1 CASSLDGRGDTEAFF TGCGCCAGCAGCCTTGACGGGAGAGGTGACACTGAAGCTTTCTTT
TRBJ2-7 . . TRBV14 CASSLGLDIYEQYF TGTGCCAGCAGCCTCGGATTGGACATCTACGAGCAGTACTTC
TRBJ2-1 TRBD1 . TRBV6-5 CASSLQGAGHNEQFF TGTGCCAGCAGTCTACAGGGGGCAGGACACAATGAGCAGTTCTTC
TRBJ2-1 . . TRBV6-4 CASSRGGVDEQFF TGTGCCAGCAGCAGGGGAGGGGTCGATGAGCAGTTCTTC
TRBJ1-4 TRBD1 . TRBV7-2 CASSPDRGGEKLFF TGTGCCAGCAGCCCGGACAGGGGAGGAGAAAAACTGTTTTTT
TRBJ2-7 . . TRBV7-9 CASSLGTVYEQYF TGTGCCAGCAGCTTAGGCACGGTCTACGAGCAGTACTTC
TRBJ1-5 TRBD1 few TRBV2 CASTDRVSNQPQHF TGTGCCAGCACGGACAGGGTTAGCAATCAGCCCCAGCATTTT
TRBJ1-2 TRBD1 . TRBV7-9 CASRPPQGADGYTF TGTGCCAGCAGGCCCCCCCAGGGGGCAGATGGCTACACCTTC
TRBJ1-1 TRBD1 . TRBV28 CASSPSGQGGTEAFF TGTGCCAGCAGTCCCTCGGGACAGGGTGGGACTGAAGCTTTCTTT
TRBJ2-5 . . TRBV5-8 CASSRDRPQETQYF TGTGCCAGCAGCCGAGACAGGCCCCAAGAGACCCAGTACTTC
TRBJ1-5 . . TRBV18 CASSPPGWGTQPQHF TGTGCCAGCTCACCACCCGGTTGGGGCACTCAGCCCCAGCATTTT
TRBJ1-2 TRBD1 . TRBV5-4 CASSRGQNYGYTF TGTGCCAGCAGCCGGGGACAGAACTATGGCTACACCTTC
TRBJ1-2 TRBD1 few TRBV4-1 CASRFPGQGRRDGYTF TGCGCCAGCAGATTCCCGGGACAGGGGAGACGGGATGGCTACACCTTC
TRBJ2-5 . few TRBV7-3 CASARTGQETQYF TGTGCCAGCGCCCGAACTGGTCAAGAGACCCAGTACTTC
TRBJ2-5 TRBD2 . TRBV28 CASSPSGLAGGSSGETQYF TGTGCCAGCAGTCCATCGGGACTAGCGGGAGGTTCTTCAGGAGAGACCCAGTACTTC
TRBJ1-1 TRBD1 . TRBV6-5 CASSYTGGTEAFF TGTGCCAGCAGTTACACAGGGGGCACTGAAGCTTTCTTT
TRBJ1-6 . . TRBV2 CASSFSGNSYNSPLHF TGTGCCAGCAGTTTTTCCGGGAACTCTTATAATTCACCCCTCCACTTT
TRBJ2-3 . . TRBV5-8 CASSLAGFDTDTQYF TGTGCCAGCAGCTTGGCGGGTTTTGACACAGATACGCAGTATTTT